The next 30 T cell receptor beta chains were all read from a single sample in a study of beta chain features in type 1 diabetes. Study conclusions and caveats: In all four CD4+ subsets, TCRB CDR3 length was significantly, moderately reduced in type 1 diabetes.

Their recognized antigens are unknown. Expressed TCRB transcripts were sequenced because the entire RNA isolate underwent reverse transcription. TCRdb keeps only in-frame clones here, not all; method: immunoSEQ multiplex PCR. The data hold over 150,000 clones, with 6.5% to 10% observed a single time. Material: central memory CD4+ T cells from blood. Receptors were obtained from a young woman with type 1 diabetes.

The V gene is TRBV7-9, the J gene TRBJ2-3, with D tentatively TRBD1 (6 bases). V dropped 5 bases and J dropped 6 bases, with 18 bases sitting between them. This CDR3 contains 15 residues. Germline V gene data show CDR1 as SEHNR and CDR2 as FQNEAQ (reference sequence). The CDR3 sequence: CASSPGRGGVDTQYF. CDR3 bases: TGTGCCAGCAGCCCCGGCAGGGGCGGTGTTGATACGCAGTATTTT.

This chain connects TRBV6-1 to TRBJ2-1, with TRBD2 matching over 8 bases. The germline gives CDR1 MNHNS, CDR2 SASEGT. The V and J ends lost 6 bases and 4 bases, in that order; junction bases with no gene match: 5. CDR3 size: 14 residues. CDR3 coding DNA: TGTGCCAGCAGGGTAGCGGGACTATACAATGAGCAGTTCTTC. Its translation: CASRVAGLYNEQFF.

The chain is built from TRBV6-5 and TRBJ2-7; 7 bases are shared with TRBD2. J was trimmed by 0 bases and V by 2 bases; bases with no gene match: 4. CDR3 length equals 15 residues. The germline V gene encodes CDR1 MNHEY and CDR2 SVGAGI. The CDR3 is CASSYTLAVSYEQYF. CDR3 bases: TGTGCCAGCAGTTACACTCTAGCGGTCTCCTACGAGCAGTACTTC.

This clone was detected only a few times. Written as DNA, the CDR3 is TGCGCCAGCAGCTGGACAGGACCGTCCTACAATGAGCAGTTCTTC. Protein: CASSWTGPSYNEQFF. The chain joins TRBV5-1 to TRBJ2-1; 7 bases line up with TRBD1. CDR3 size: 15 residues. Per the germline V gene, CDR1 is SGHRS and CDR2 is YFSETQ. With 3 bases clipped from V and 1 base from J, the junction kept 4 bases outside the gene matches. The whole variable domain, remainder taken from reference TRBV5-1 and TRBJ2-1, is KAGVTQTPRYLIKTRGQQVTLSCSPISGHRSVSWYQQTPGQGLQFLFEYFSETQRNKGNFPGRFSGRQFSNSRSEMNVSTLELGDSALYLCASSWTGPSYNEQFFGPGTRLTVL.

This rearrangement joins TRBV4-1 to TRBJ2-4, with TRBD1 matching 9 bases. Losses at the gene ends were 0 bases for V and 8 bases for J; bases not matched to a gene: 8. This CDR3 has 16 amino acids. CDR1 MGHRA and CDR2 YSYEKL come from the germline V gene. The CDR3 coding sequence is TGCGCCAGCAGCCAAGACGTACAGGGGGCATGGGACATTCAGTACTTC. Protein sequence: CASSQDVQGAWDIQYF.

The chain is built from TRBV11-2 and TRBJ1-5; D not certain. CDR3 size: 15 residues. In germline, CDR1 is SGHAT, CDR2 FQNNGV. Trimming shortened V by 8 bases and J by 6 bases, and 20 bases separated the two germline ends. This CDR3 reads CASGMSGVEGQPQHF. The CDR3 DNA reads TGTGCCAGCGGTATGTCGGGTGTCGAGGGTCAGCCCCAGCATTTT.

The table lists this clone with a few counts. The chain recombines TRBV18 with TRBJ1-6; D is unclear. Trimming removed 2 bases at V and 5 bases at J, with 16 bases between. This CDR3 is 17 amino acids long. The germline V gene has CDR1 KGHSH and CDR2 LQKENI. The CDR3 loop is CASSPAIWGGDNSPLHF. Written as DNA, the CDR3 is TGTGCCAGCTCACCAGCAATCTGGGGAGGTGATAATTCACCCCTCCACTTT.

The rearrangement links TRBV4-3 to TRBJ1-1; D uncertain. The CDR3 loop spans 15 amino acids. Trimming removed 1 base at V and 4 bases at J, with 13 bases between. Germline CDR1 and CDR2: LGHNA and YSLEER. The CDR3 DNA reads as TGCGCCAGCAGCCAAGCTAATAACCCAACCACTGAAGCTTTCTTT. It encodes CASSQANNPTTEAFF.

This clone came up many times. CDR3 amino acids: CSARSTGTTSTDTQYF. The CDR3 DNA reads TGCAGCGCCCGAAGTACGGGGACTACTAGCACAGATACGCAGTATTTT. V gene TRBV29-1 combines with J gene TRBJ2-3, with 7 bases fitting TRBD2. Germline CDR1 and CDR2: SQVTM and ANQGSEA. The CDR3 loop spans 16 amino acids. The J segment lost 0 bases and the V segment lost 7 bases, leaving 13 bases of the junction unmatched.

The CDR3 protein is CATSPRQAGAKNIQYF. DNA of the CDR3: TGTGCCACCAGCCCACGACAGGCCGGAGCCAAAAACATTCAGTACTTC. J is TRBJ2-4 and V is TRBV15, with D tentatively TRBD1 (6 bases). The CDR3 consists of 16 residues. Germline V lookup: CDR1 LNHNV, CDR2 YYDKDF (reference sequence). V lost 5 bases and J lost 0, with 14 bases in between.

The chain is built from TRBV6-1 and TRBJ1-1; the D is unclear. This CDR3 is 11 amino acids long. The V end lost 6 bases, the J end lost 11 bases, and 13 bases lay between the germline ends. CDR1 and CDR2 (germline): MNHNS, SASEGT. CDR3 in amino acids: CASRAVLKAFF. The CDR3 DNA sequence: TGTGCCAGCAGAGCTGTCTTGAAGGCTTTCTTT.

CDR3 residues: CASSLDWGLNQPQHF. The CDR3 DNA sequence: TGTGCCAGCAGCTTAGATTGGGGGCTTAATCAGCCCCAGCATTTT. This chain links TRBV7-2 with TRBJ1-5; D may be TRBD1 (6 bases). The germline V gene has CDR1 SGHTA and CDR2 FQGNSA. V lost 1 base, J lost 4 bases, and 11 bases lay in between. The CDR3 extends over 15 amino acids.

This clone showed up just a few times. The chain couples TRBV5-4 to TRBJ2-3, with 8 bases lining up with TRBD2. Germline-derived CDR1 and CDR2 are SGHNT and YYREEE (reference sequence). The CDR3 runs to 13 residues. With 10 bases clipped from V and 10 bases from J, the junction kept 14 bases outside the gene matches. The CDR3 sequence is CAQSVEAGGAQYF. CDR3 DNA sequence: TGTGCCCAGTCGGTGGAGGCCGGGGGGGCGCAGTATTTT.

This clone was counted ten times or more. This sequence joins TRBV4-1 and TRBJ1-2; D is undetermined. CDR1 and CDR2 (germline): MGHRA, YSYEKL. The CDR3 contains 12 residues. Trimming removed 2 bases from V and 6 bases from J, with 7 bases in between. The CDR3 nucleotides are TGCGCCAGCAGCCAAAGCGGTCATGGCTACACCTTC. Translated: CASSQSGHGYTF.

V and J are TRBV7-9 and TRBJ2-7; D perhaps matches TRBD2 (6 bases). Per germline, CDR1 SEHNR and CDR2 FQNEAQ (reference sequence). V was cut by 4 bases and J by 6 bases, with 16 bases left in between. This CDR3 has 14 residues. The chain's CDR3 is CASSSLGLPGEQYF. In DNA form, the CDR3 reads TGTGCCAGCAGCTCATTGGGACTGCCGGGCGAGCAGTACTTC.

This clone came up a few times. The chain employs TRBV6-1 and TRBJ1-4; TRBD1 is a possible D gene (6 bases). Germline-derived CDR1 and CDR2 are MNHNS and SASEGT. CDR3 length: 14 amino acids. The germline V and J ends were trimmed by 5 bases and 6 bases, with 13 bases remaining between them. CDR3 nucleotide sequence: TGTGCCAGCAGTCGGGGGGGGGCTTATGAAAAACTGTTTTTT. It encodes CASSRGGAYEKLFF.

The V and J genes are TRBV7-2 and TRBJ2-7; 11 nucleotides line up with TRBD1. This CDR3 comprises 14 residues. The V gene end was trimmed by 3 bases and the J gene end by 7 bases; junction bases not matched to a gene: 5. Germline lookup yields CDR1 SGHTA and CDR2 FQGNSA. CDR3 amino acids: CASSFGQGAREQYF. CDR3 DNA sequence: TGTGCCAGCAGCTTTGGACAGGGGGCGAGAGAGCAGTACTTC.

A few counts support this clone. The chain employs TRBV4-3 and TRBJ2-3; 7 bases line up with TRBD1. CDR1 is LGHNA and CDR2 is YSLEER in the germline V gene. V lost 0 bases to trimming and J lost 7 bases; unmatched junction nucleotides: 10. CDR3 length: 16 amino acids. This chain's CDR3 is CASSQDGVTGRYTQYF. CDR3 coding DNA: TGCGCCAGCAGCCAAGATGGCGTGACAGGGCGATATACGCAGTATTTT.

The chain couples TRBV25-1 to TRBJ2-7; 10 nucleotides line up with TRBD1. Germline V gene lookup returns CDR1 MGHDK and CDR2 SYGVNS. CDR3 length equals 13 residues. V dropped 8 bases and J dropped 6; count of bases not matched to a gene: 7. The CDR3 here is CASGGTGATEQYF. The CDR3 DNA reads as TGTGCCAGCGGGGGGACAGGGGCCACCGAGCAGTACTTC.

The chain uses TRBV5-5 and TRBJ1-1; D is uncertain. V was trimmed by 0 bases and J by 2 bases, leaving 8 bases between them. Germline loops: CDR1 SGHKS, CDR2 YYEKEE (reference sequence). This CDR3 has 14 amino acids. The CDR3 loop reads CASSLDSLNTEAFF. CDR3 DNA sequence: TGTGCCAGCAGCTTGGACAGCTTAAACACTGAAGCTTTCTTT.

This clone was seen a handful of times. The rearrangement links TRBV28 to TRBJ2-5; maybe TRBD2 (6 bases). CDR1 and CDR2 (germline): MDHEN, SYDVKM. This CDR3 region has 14 residues. Trimming stripped 7 bases from V and 0 bases from J, with 12 bases between. CDR3 DNA: TGTGCCAGCAATACCCGGAGGGACCAAGAGACCCAGTACTTC. It encodes CASNTRRDQETQYF. Supplemented by reference TRBV28 and TRBJ2-5, the full variable domain reads DVKVTQSSRYLVKRTGEKVFLECVQDMDHENMFWYRQDPGLGLRLIYFSYDVKMKEKGDIPEGYSVSREKKERFSLILESASTNQTSMYLCASNTRRDQETQYFGPGTRLLVL.

This clone occurred a few times. V is TRBV13 and J is TRBJ1-1; TRBD1 might be the D (5 bases). This CDR3 spans 15 amino acids. CDR1 PRHDT and CDR2 FYEKMQ come from the germline V gene (reference sequence). V was trimmed by 2 bases and J by 3 bases, leaving 13 bases between them. The CDR3 spells CASSLLGGSYTEAFF. CDR3 bases: TGTGCCAGCAGCTTATTGGGGGGAAGCTACACTGAAGCTTTCTTT.

J is TRBJ2-4 and V is TRBV29-1; D is possibly TRBD2 (6 bases). Looked up from germline, CDR1 is SQVTM and CDR2 is ANQGSEA. The CDR3 length is 13 residues. Deletions cut 3 bases from V and 7 bases from J, with 13 bases between. CDR3 sequence reads: CSVEDRAGNIQYF. CDR3 nucleotide sequence: TGCAGCGTTGAGGACCGTGCGGGGAACATTCAGTACTTC.

This clone has at least ten counts. V gene TRBV29-1 combines with J gene TRBJ2-5; 11 bases align to TRBD2. The CDR3 contains 15 residues. CDR1 is SQVTM and CDR2 is ANQGSEA in the germline V gene. V lost 4 bases and J lost 7; bases outside the gene matches: 11. CDR3 sequence: CSVAPGLAARGTQYF. CDR3 nucleotide sequence: TGCAGCGTTGCGCCGGGACTAGCGGCTCGGGGGACCCAGTACTTC.

This clone was picked up a small number of times. The V call is TRBV5-1, the J call TRBJ2-1; D possibly corresponds to TRBD2 (5 bases). This CDR3 region has 15 residues. The ends were cut back, 0 bases at V and 5 bases at J, with 12 bases in the middle. CDR1 and CDR2 from the germline V gene are SGHRS and YFSETQ. The DNA of the CDR3 is TGCGCCAGCAGCTTGGCCGCAACTAGGAACAATGAGCAGTTCTTC. Translating it yields CASSLAATRNNEQFF.

This clone was recorded many times. V gene TRBV7-2 combines with J gene TRBJ2-7, with D possibly TRBD1 on 5 matching bases. V was clipped by 7 bases and J by 8 bases, with 12 bases between them. The germline gives CDR1 SGHTA, CDR2 FQGNSA. The CDR3 has 11 residues. The CDR3 DNA reads TGTGCCAGCATAGGGGTTTCCCAGCAGTACTTC. Translation: CASIGVSQQYF.

This clone showed up just a few times. This sequence joins TRBV6-6 and TRBJ1-1, with 8 bases identical to TRBD1. The CDR3 runs 15 residues. The V segment lost 7 bases and the J segment 1 base; nucleotides outside the gene matches: 8. Germline V gives CDR1 MNHNY, CDR2 SVGAGI (reference sequence). The CDR3 reads CASIKGGTGNTEAFF. CDR3 nucleotide sequence: TGTGCCAGCATCAAAGGGGGGACAGGGAACACTGAAGCTTTCTTT.

The DNA of the CDR3 is TGTGCCAAATCAGACAGAGCAGAGACCCAGTACTTC. It yields the protein CAKSDRAETQYF. The chain combines TRBV6-6 with TRBJ2-5; TRBD1 might be the D (5 bases). The length of the CDR3 is 12 residues. Germline loops: CDR1 MNHNY, CDR2 SVGAGI (reference sequence). Trimming shortened V by 10 bases and J by 4 bases, and 13 bases separated the two germline ends.

This clone was detected only a few times. V gene TRBV27 combines with J gene TRBJ2-1, with TRBD2 identical over 8 bases. The trim removed 10 bases at V and 2 bases at J, leaving 7 bases unmatched. CDR1 and CDR2 from the germline V gene are MNHEY and SMNVEV (reference sequence). The CDR3 extends over 14 amino acids. The chain's CDR3 is CATHRGGPYNEQFF. The CDR3 DNA sequence: TGTGCCACCCACCGGGGGGGCCCCTACAATGAGCAGTTCTTC.

This rearrangement joins TRBV7-2 to TRBJ1-2; a possible D gene is TRBD1 (5 bases). Trimming shortened V by 1 base and J by 0 bases, and 9 bases separated the two germline ends. Germline CDR1 reads SGHTA; CDR2 reads FQGNSA. The CDR3 runs to 15 residues. CDR3 DNA sequence: TGTGCCAGCAGCTTAGACAGGTGGACTAACTATGGCTACACCTTC. This translates into CASSLDRWTNYGYTF.